This T cell receptor beta chain was retrieved from a study of blood T cells in healthy people across ages. This CDR3 is 11 amino acids long. CDR1 is MNHNY, CDR2 SVGAGI, per germline (reference sequence). This clonotype has just a few counts. A junction end diverges from the germline sequence, so it may reflect a read error. A second 7 to 11 cycle PCR used barcoded and J-beta primers. TCRdb independently ran MiXCR on the 5' RACE reads; one entry per CDR3 protein. Here the sample spans roughly 700,000 distinct CDR3 sequences, 25% being singletons. This same sample was also part of a study on T cells of mothers and their children.

The chain links TRBV6-6 to TRBJ2-7, with D perhaps TRBD1 (5 bases). What was sequenced was blood. The sequence was collected from a boy aged 5-17 years in good health. CDR3 region: CASSQDSSPHF. The CDR3 nucleotides are TGTGCCAGCAGTCAAGACAGTAGCCCACACTTC.